What follows describes a single TCR beta chain. All of the isolated RNA was reverse transcribed, so expressed TCRB transcripts were sequenced. The table came from immunoSEQ multiplex PCR; TCRdb's copy has only in-frame clones and leaves some out. The sample includes roughly 450,000 clones, about 14% seen only once; the top ten take about 0.04%. The sample comes from a study of beta chain features in type 1 diabetes. Overall study: Taken together, all samples contributed nearly 110 million examined sorted cells.

Trimming removed 6 bases from V and 1 base from J; junction bases left unmatched: 3. This CDR3 has 15 amino acids. The V gene's germline CDR1 is LGHNA and CDR2 YSLEER. This sequence was found in a man aged 30 to 39 in good health. The source material was naive CD4+ T cells from blood. The chain uses TRBV4-3 and TRBJ2-2; 9 bases align to TRBD1. The CDR3 DNA follows: TGCGCCAGCAGTCCGGGACAGGGGAACACCGGGGAGCTGTTTTTT. This sequence encodes CASSPGQGNTGELFF.